Each of the 19 T cell receptor beta chains below was sequenced from the same sample in a study of T cell responses to AZD1222 COVID-19 vaccine (TCRdb year 2021). The library was generated by the immunoSEQ multiplex PCR assay. The source is immuneACCESS, and TCRdb retained only in-frame sequences with V and J called. Part of the clones is not carried over; for the studies checked, unresolved V genes explain less than half of this, and the remainder is unexplained. In this sample the table shows 60,000 to 90,000 clones, around 90% of which occur a single time. Of the sample, roughly 18% falls within the top ten clones. The time point label, as the study defines it: about 28 days (+/-7) after the second vaccine dose. Sequenced here: peripheral blood, sampled 28 days after the second AZD1222 dose. Receptors were obtained from an adult who received the AZD1222 COVID-19 vaccine.

The chain recombines TRBV30 with TRBJ1-3, with D unclear. Germline loops: CDR1 GTSNPN, CDR2 SVGIG (reference sequence). V was pared by 3 bases and J by 0 bases, with 6 bases between. This CDR3 comprises 13 residues. The CDR3 DNA reads TGTGCCTGGAGCTGGGGCTCTGGAAACACCATATATTTT. Protein product: CAWSWGSGNTIYF.

The CDR3 DNA reads TGTGCCAGCAGTTTAGGCGGGGAGGCTGGAAACACCATATATTTT. Protein sequence: CASSLGGEAGNTIYF. The V call is TRBV28, the J call TRBJ1-3; D gene unclear. The CDR3 has 15 amino acids. Germline CDR1 is MDHEN and CDR2 is SYDVKM. V lost 2 bases and J lost 2, with 10 bases in between. Full variable domain (remainder filled in from reference TRBV28 and TRBJ1-3): DVKVTQSSRYLVKRTGEKVFLECVQDMDHENMFWYRQDPGLGLRLIYFSYDVKMKEKGDIPEGYSVSREKKERFSLILESASTNQTSMYLCASSLGGEAGNTIYFGEGSWLTVV.

This chain joins TRBV5-1 and TRBJ1-4; D call uncertain. This CDR3 has 14 amino acids. Trimming removed 4 bases from V and 3 bases from J, with 10 bases in between. Germline assignment: CDR1 SGHRS and CDR2 YFSETQ. CDR3 loop: CASSLTTSNEKLFF. CDR3 in DNA: TGCGCCAGCAGCCTCACCACGTCTAATGAAAAACTGTTTTTT.

This clone appeared a single time. The rearrangement joins TRBV7-9 to TRBJ1-6; the D gene is possibly TRBD1 (5 bases). V lost 3 bases to trimming and J lost 8 bases, with 8 bases between them. The CDR3 extends over 13 amino acids. Per germline, CDR1 SEHNR and CDR2 FQNEAQ (reference sequence). This chain's CDR3 is CASSFEGDSPLHF. CDR3 nucleotide sequence: TGTGCCAGCAGCTTCGAAGGGGATTCACCCCTCCACTTT.

The V gene is TRBV6-5, the J gene TRBJ1-1; D is uncertain. The CDR3 is 14 amino acids. CDR1 MNHEY and CDR2 SVGAGI come from the germline V gene. V lost 7 bases, J lost 1 base, and 13 bases lay in between. The CDR3 is CASILYGGNTEAFF. The CDR3 bases are TGTGCCAGCATTTTATACGGAGGGAACACTGAAGCTTTCTTT.

The CDR3 reads CASNNPAPEEETQYF. CDR3 nucleotide sequence: TGTGCCAGCAACAATCCAGCCCCCGAAGAGGAGACCCAGTACTTC. The chain joins TRBV6-4 to TRBJ2-5; D unclear. The ends were cut back, 7 bases at V and 5 bases at J, with 20 bases in the middle. The CDR3 consists of 15 residues. The germline V gene encodes CDR1 MRHNA and CDR2 SNTAGT.

There are a few counts of this clone. The chain uses TRBV6-4 and TRBJ1-5; the D gene is possibly TRBD1 (5 bases). The CDR3 has 14 residues. Per the germline V gene, CDR1 is MRHNA and CDR2 is SNTAGT. V was trimmed by 0 bases and J by 2 bases, leaving 5 bases between them. This chain's CDR3 is CASSDSGGNQPQHF. The CDR3 coding sequence is TGTGCCAGCAGTGACTCAGGGGGCAATCAGCCCCAGCATTTT.

J is TRBJ1-1 and V is TRBV5-4; D ambiguous. Germline V gene lookup returns CDR1 SGHNT and CDR2 YYREEE (reference sequence). The CDR3 runs to 13 residues. The V end was cut by 2 bases, the J end by 0 bases, with 5 bases between. CDR3 coding DNA: TGTGCCAGCAGCTTTCAGTTGAACACTGAAGCTTTCTTT. Translating it yields CASSFQLNTEAFF.

V usage is TRBV6-1 and J usage is TRBJ1-6, with 8 bases matching TRBD1. V was pared by 1 base and J by 0 bases, with 2 bases of the junction left unmatched. The CDR3 sequence is 17 residues long. Germline V CDR1 and CDR2: MNHNS, SASEGT. The CDR3: CASSEGQGSSYNSPLHF. CDR3 in DNA: TGTGCCAGCAGTGAAGGACAGGGGAGCTCCTATAATTCACCCCTCCACTTT.

The gene calls are TRBV2 and TRBJ2-5; TRBD1 matches at 7 bases. Germline CDR1 reads SNHLY; CDR2 reads FYNNEI. Trimming took 2 bases from V and 5 from J; bases not matched to a gene: 8. The CDR3 runs to 15 residues. CDR3 nucleotide sequence: TGTGCCAGCAGTGAAAGGACAGGTGGATGGGAGACCCAGTACTTC. This translates into CASSERTGGWETQYF. Combining the CDR3 with reference TRBV2 and TRBJ2-5 gives the whole variable domain EPEVTQTPSHQVTQMGQEVILRCVPISNHLYFYWYRQILGQKVEFLVSFYNNEISEKSEIFDDQFSVERPDGSNFTLKIRSTKLEDSAMYFCASSERTGGWETQYFGPGTRLLVL.

This clone was counted a single time. The sample carries other DNA sequences with the same CDR3. The chain joins TRBV19 to TRBJ1-5; D ambiguous. The CDR3 consists of 13 residues. Germline lookup yields CDR1 LNHDA and CDR2 SQIVND (reference sequence). Trimming stripped 4 bases from V and 2 bases from J, with 6 bases between. For the CDR3, the DNA is TGTGCCAGTAGTACCGACCGCAATCAGCCCCAGCATTTT. Translated, it gives CASSTDRNQPQHF.

The chain recombines TRBV2 with TRBJ2-7; a weak D match, TRBD1 (5 bases). Germline CDR1 and CDR2: SNHLY and FYNNEI. The CDR3 consists of 12 residues. V dropped 8 bases and J dropped 2 bases, with 10 bases sitting between them. CDR3 residues: CASDGHPYEQYF. Written as DNA, the CDR3 is TGTGCCAGCGACGGACATCCCTACGAGCAGTACTTC.

The chain has TRBV14 and TRBJ1-1, with D possibly matching TRBD1 (5 bases). Trimming left V 4 bases short and J 10 bases short, with 13 bases between. The CDR3 has 12 residues. Germline V lookup: CDR1 SGHDN, CDR2 FVKESK. The CDR3 reads CASSPRGYVAFF. As DNA, the CDR3 is TGTGCCAGCAGCCCCCGGGGCTATGTAGCTTTCTTT.

V usage is TRBV4-2 and J usage is TRBJ2-3; 9 nucleotides align to TRBD2. With V trimmed by 1 base and J by 1 base, 0 bases remained unmatched. From germline, CDR1 is LGHNA and CDR2 YNFKEQ. The CDR3 runs to 15 residues. The chain's CDR3 is CASSQGLAGTDTQYF. The CDR3 DNA sequence: TGTGCCAGCAGCCAAGGACTAGCGGGCACAGATACGCAGTATTTT.

In DNA form, the CDR3 reads TGTGCCAGCAGCCGACGACAAACGGGACAGAAAGGCTATGGCTACACCTTC. Translation: CASSRRQTGQKGYGYTF. The chain carries TRBV6-6 and TRBJ1-2; the match to TRBD1 covers 7 bases. Trimming at V came to 6 bases and at J to 4 bases, leaving 17 bases not matched to a gene. The CDR3 totals 17 residues. The germline gives CDR1 MNHNY, CDR2 SVGAGI (reference sequence).

This sequence joins TRBV21-1 and TRBJ2-7. TRBV21-1 constitutes a pseudogene. The CDR3 runs 17 residues. The CDR3: CASSNGEGMDGSYEQYF. The CDR3 DNA sequence: TGTGCCAGCAGCAATGGTGAAGGTATGGACGGATCCTACGAGCAGTACTTC.

The rearrangement joins TRBV4-1 to TRBJ1-4; 9 nucleotides line up with TRBD1. Germline values: CDR1 MGHRA, CDR2 YSYEKL. This CDR3 has 15 amino acids. The junction had 3 bases not matched to a gene; V was cut back by 2 bases and J by 5 bases. CDR3 bases: TGCGCCAGCAGCCAACTCGGACAGGGGAATGAAAAACTGTTTTTT. As protein: CASSQLGQGNEKLFF.

This clone was seen once. This sequence joins TRBV5-1 and TRBJ1-4; 7 nucleotides match TRBD1. V shed 0 bases and J 8 bases; nucleotides not matched to a gene: 4. From germline, CDR1 is SGHRS and CDR2 YFSETQ. CDR3 length: 14 amino acids. The CDR3 coding sequence is TGCGCCAGCAGCTTGGACAGGGGAGAGGAAAAACTGTTTTTT. This gives the protein CASSLDRGEEKLFF. Full variable domain (rest looked up from reference TRBV5-1 and TRBJ1-4): KAGVTQTPRYLIKTRGQQVTLSCSPISGHRSVSWYQQTPGQGLQFLFEYFSETQRNKGNFPGRFSGRQFSNSRSEMNVSTLELGDSALYLCASSLDRGEEKLFFGSGTQLSVL.

V is TRBV2 and J is TRBJ2-7; 7 bases are shared with TRBD1. The V gene end was trimmed by 6 bases and the J gene end by 4 bases; junction bases not matched to a gene: 6. In germline, CDR1 is SNHLY, CDR2 FYNNEI. This CDR3 region has 13 residues. The CDR3 region has the DNA TGTGCCAGCAGAAAGGGGGCATATTACGAGCAGTACTTC. Its translation is CASRKGAYYEQYF.